This TCR beta chain was recovered during a study of T cell responses to AZD1222 COVID-19 vaccine (dated by TCRdb to the early 2020s). In the study overall: TCR sequencing was performed for fewer than 250 trial participants, of whom around 200 were given two doses of AZD1222 and around 25 were given two doses of MenACWY control vaccine. Trial participants were enrolled by age into subgroups of 18-55, 56-69 and 70-plus years, and around 150, 29 and 61 TCR-sequenced participants, respectively, were included in these subgroups. The full study reports these points: The whole spike protein was spanned by vaccine-associated CD4 TCRs, and dominant responses were seen in regions 160-218 and 743-854. Because no day 14 peak-response samples were available, repertoires were characterized only after the peak T cell response. Conclusions about previously exposed vaccinees are limited because only six or seven AZD1222 recipients were SARS-CoV-2 seropositive at baseline. Most participants were white British and females outnumbered males, and the authors suggested that clonal diversity may have been underestimated. In the small 56-69-year group, the increase in depth fell short of significance, most likely because of low power. After two AZD1222 doses, both the breadth and the depth of spike-specific TCRs were significantly higher than at day 0 and than in MenACWY recipients. Epitopes outside the regions mutated in the B.1.351 and B.1.1.7 variants were reportedly recognized by nearly half of the unique spike-specific TCRs.

What this sample's time point label stands for: about 28 days (+/-7) after the second vaccine dose. AZD1222 recipients whose second dose came at about 4 weeks and those whose second dose came at about 12 weeks were combined into one group, since spike-specific TCR depth and breadth did not differ between the two schedules. Samples from vaccinated people were obtained from the UK trials COV001 and COV002, which included a single-blind randomized controlled phase 2/3 trial of AZD1222 (ChAdOx1 nCoV-19) in healthy adults. Trial participant PBMC samples were collected at day 0 and day 28 after the second dose for TCRbeta chain sequencing. The CDR3 regions of human TCRbeta chains were analyzed by immunosequencing. The study's own analysis went as follows. Repertoire TCRs were checked for matches against a reference library of SARS-CoV-2-specific TCRs that had been generated using the MIRA antigen-specificity platform. Breadth was defined as the fraction of unique TCRs that were SARS-CoV-2-associated, and depth was defined as the fraction of total T cells that were SARS-CoV-2-associated. Using the MIRA data, each spike-specific TCR was assigned both to the spike region to which the TCR was reactive and to a CD4 or CD8 class. Log10-transformed breadth and depth values were compared by one-way ANOVA with Sidak's multiple comparisons tests. TCRdb obtained this table from immuneACCESS and retained in-frame rearrangements with V and J assigned. These tables miss some clones; where compared with another copy, unresolved V genes account for less than half of the shortfall, and the remainder is unexplained. V, J and clone size derive from that table, while D and trimming were established from the DNA sequence. This sample lists fewer than 110,000 clones; about nine tenths were detected once. Jointly, the top ten make up about 6.6% of the sample.

Points on this clone: It lacks a known antigen. No per-base quality is available; no much larger clone lies one base away.

The sequence was collected from an adult who received the AZD1222 COVID-19 vaccine. The input for sequencing was peripheral blood, taken 28 days after the second AZD1222 dose.

CDR3 protein: CASSQTSSSGNTIYF. The nucleotides read TGTGCCAGCAGCCAAACTTCCAGCTCTGGAAACACCATATATTTT. This sequence uses TRBV7-2 and TRBJ1-3; there is no confident call for the D gene. The germline V gene gives CDR1 as SGHTA and CDR2 as FQGNSA. The CDR3, cysteine through phenylalanine, is 15 amino acids long. The sequence is cut down to CDR3 DNA, 45 bases in frame from base 1. V is cut by 5 bases and J by 0 bases, and the space between the germline ends is 11 bases.